This T cell receptor beta chain appears in the sequencing data of a study of OX40 agonist ivuxolimab in advanced cancers. This clone was seen a few times. Germline V gene sequence: CDR1 GTSNPN, CDR2 SVGIG (reference sequence). The J segment lost 12 bases and the V segment lost 1 base, leaving 3 bases of the junction unmatched. This CDR3 contains 11 residues. This table comes from immunoSEQ multiplex PCR, and its TCRdb copy is limited to in-frame clones, with some not included. Altogether around 150,000 clones are present, approximately 94% being singletons, with the ten largest covering just over 0.3%.

The TCR sequence derives from an adult with an advanced solid tumor such as melanoma, head and neck, liver or kidney cancer. The chain is built from TRBV30 and TRBJ1-2; TRBD1 agrees at 9 bases. The input for sequencing was CD4+ or CD8+ T cells sorted from blood, taken in a trial of the OX40 agonist ivuxolimab. CDR3 coding DNA: TGTGCCTGGAGTGGGTACAGGGGGCACACCTTC. Protein product: CAWSGYRGHTF.